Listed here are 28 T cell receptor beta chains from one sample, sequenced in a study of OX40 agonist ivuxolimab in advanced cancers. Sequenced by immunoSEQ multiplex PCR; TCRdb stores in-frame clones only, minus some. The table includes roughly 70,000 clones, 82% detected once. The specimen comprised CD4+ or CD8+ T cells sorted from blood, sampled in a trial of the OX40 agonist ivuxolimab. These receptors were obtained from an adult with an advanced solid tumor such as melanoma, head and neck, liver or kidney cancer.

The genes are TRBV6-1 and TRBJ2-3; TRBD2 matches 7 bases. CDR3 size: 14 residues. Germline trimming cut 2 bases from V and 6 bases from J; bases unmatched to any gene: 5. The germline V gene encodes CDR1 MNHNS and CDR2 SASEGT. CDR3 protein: CASSENWGGDTQYF. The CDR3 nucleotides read TGTGCCAGCAGTGAAAACTGGGGAGGGGATACGCAGTATTTT.

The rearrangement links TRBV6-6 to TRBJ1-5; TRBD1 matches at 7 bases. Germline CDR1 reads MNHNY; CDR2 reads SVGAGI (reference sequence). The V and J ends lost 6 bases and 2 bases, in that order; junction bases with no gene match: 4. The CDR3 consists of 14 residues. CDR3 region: CASRPTGRNQPQHF. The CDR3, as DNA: TGTGCCAGCAGACCGACAGGGCGCAATCAGCCCCAGCATTTT.

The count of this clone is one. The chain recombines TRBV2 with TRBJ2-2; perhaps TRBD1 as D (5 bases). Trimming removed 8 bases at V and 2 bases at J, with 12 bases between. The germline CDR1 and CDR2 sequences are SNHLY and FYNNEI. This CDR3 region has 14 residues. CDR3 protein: CASLFGQNTGELFF. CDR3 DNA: TGTGCCAGCCTTTTCGGACAAAACACCGGGGAGCTGTTTTTT.

DNA for the CDR3: TGTGCCAGCAGCTTAAGTGTGGAAGAGACCCAGTACTTC. Its translation: CASSLSVEETQYF. The J gene is TRBJ2-5, the V gene TRBV7-3; D is unresolved. Per the germline V gene, CDR1 is SGHTA and CDR2 is FQGTGA. The V end lost 1 base, the J end lost 3 bases, and 6 bases lay between the germline ends. This CDR3 contains 13 residues.

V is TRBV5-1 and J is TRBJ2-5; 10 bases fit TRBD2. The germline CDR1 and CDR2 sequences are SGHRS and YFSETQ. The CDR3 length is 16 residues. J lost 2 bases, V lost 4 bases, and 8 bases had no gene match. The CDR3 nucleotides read TGCGCCAGCAGCCCCTCTAGCGGGAGAGTTCAAGAGACCCAGTACTTC. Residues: CASSPSSGRVQETQYF.

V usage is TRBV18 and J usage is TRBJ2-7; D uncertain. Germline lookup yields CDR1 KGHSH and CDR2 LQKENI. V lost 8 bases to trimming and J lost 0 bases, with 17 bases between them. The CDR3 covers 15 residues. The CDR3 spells CASRRGRGSSYEQYF. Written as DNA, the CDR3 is TGTGCCAGCCGACGAGGACGCGGAAGCTCCTACGAGCAGTACTTC. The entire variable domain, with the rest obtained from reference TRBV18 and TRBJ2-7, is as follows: NAGVMQNPRHLVRRRGQEARLRCSPMKGHSHVYWYRQLPEEGLKFMVYLQKENIIDESGMPKERFSAEFPKEGPSILRIQQVVRGDSAAYFCASRRGRGSSYEQYFGPGTRLTVT.

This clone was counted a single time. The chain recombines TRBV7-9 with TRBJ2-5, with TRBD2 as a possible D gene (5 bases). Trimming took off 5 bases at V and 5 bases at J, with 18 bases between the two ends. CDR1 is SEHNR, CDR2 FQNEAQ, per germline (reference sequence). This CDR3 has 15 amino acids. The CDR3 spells CASSPPPDRGETQYF. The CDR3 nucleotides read TGTGCCAGCAGCCCACCCCCAGACCGAGGGGAGACCCAGTACTTC.

CDR3 region: CASSPDQGTRQPQHF. The CDR3 nucleotides are TGTGCCAGCTCACCGGATCAGGGAACGAGACAGCCCCAGCATTTT. The gene calls are TRBV18 and TRBJ1-5; maybe TRBD1 (5 bases). The germline CDR1 and CDR2 sequences are KGHSH and LQKENI. The CDR3 runs to 15 residues. Trimming left V 3 bases short and J 7 bases short, with 16 bases between. Full variable domain (outside the CDR3, taken from reference TRBV18 and TRBJ1-5): NAGVMQNPRHLVRRRGQEARLRCSPMKGHSHVYWYRQLPEEGLKFMVYLQKENIIDESGMPKERFSAEFPKEGPSILRIQQVVRGDSAAYFCASSPDQGTRQPQHFGDGTRLSIL.

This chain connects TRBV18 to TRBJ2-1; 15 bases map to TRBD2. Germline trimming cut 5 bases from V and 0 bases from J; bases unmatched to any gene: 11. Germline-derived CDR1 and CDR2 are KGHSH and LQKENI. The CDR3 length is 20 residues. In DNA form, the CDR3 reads TGTGCCAGCTCAGACCTCCTTGGGACTAGCGGGAGGCTCTCCTACAATGAGCAGTTCTTC. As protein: CASSDLLGTSGRLSYNEQFF.

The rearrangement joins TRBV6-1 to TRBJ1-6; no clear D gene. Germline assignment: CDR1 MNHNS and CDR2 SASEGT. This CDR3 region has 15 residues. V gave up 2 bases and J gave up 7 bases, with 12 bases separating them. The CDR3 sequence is CASSELSGLNSPLHF. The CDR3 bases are TGTGCCAGCAGTGAATTAAGTGGGTTGAATTCACCCCTCCACTTT.

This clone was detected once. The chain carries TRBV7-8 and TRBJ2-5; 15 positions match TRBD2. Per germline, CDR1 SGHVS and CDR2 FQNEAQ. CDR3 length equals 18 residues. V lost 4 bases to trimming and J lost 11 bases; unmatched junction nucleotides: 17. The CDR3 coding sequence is TGTGCCAGCAGCTCACACCCTCTGGGACTAGCGGGAGGAGAAGAGCAGTACTTC. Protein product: CASSSHPLGLAGGEEQYF.

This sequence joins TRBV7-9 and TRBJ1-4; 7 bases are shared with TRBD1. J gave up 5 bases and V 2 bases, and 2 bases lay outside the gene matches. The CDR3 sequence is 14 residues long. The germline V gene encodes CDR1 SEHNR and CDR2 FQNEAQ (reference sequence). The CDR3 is CASSLQQGNEKLFF. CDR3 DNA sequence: TGTGCCAGCAGCTTACAACAGGGGAATGAAAAACTGTTTTTT. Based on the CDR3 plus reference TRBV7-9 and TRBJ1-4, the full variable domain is DTGVSQNPRHKITKRGQNVTFRCDPISEHNRLYWYRQTLGQGPEFLTYFQNEAQLEKSRLLSDRFSAERPKGSFSTLEIQRTEQGDSAMYLCASSLQQGNEKLFFGSGTQLSVL.

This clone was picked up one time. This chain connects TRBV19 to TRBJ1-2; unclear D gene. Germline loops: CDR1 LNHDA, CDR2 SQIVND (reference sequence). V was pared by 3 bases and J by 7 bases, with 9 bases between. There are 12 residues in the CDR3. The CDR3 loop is CASSINGVGYTF. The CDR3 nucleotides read TGTGCCAGTAGTATTAACGGGGTTGGCTACACCTTC.

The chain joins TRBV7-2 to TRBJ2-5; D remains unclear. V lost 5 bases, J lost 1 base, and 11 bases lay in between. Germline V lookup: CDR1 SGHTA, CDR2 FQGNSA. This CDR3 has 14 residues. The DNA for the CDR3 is TGTGCCAGCAGCCAATTCTCAATCCAAGAGACCCAGTACTTC. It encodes CASSQFSIQETQYF.

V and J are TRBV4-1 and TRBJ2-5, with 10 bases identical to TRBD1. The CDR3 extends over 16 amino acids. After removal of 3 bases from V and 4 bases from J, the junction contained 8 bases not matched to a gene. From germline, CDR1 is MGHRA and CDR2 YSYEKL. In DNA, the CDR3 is TGCGCCAGCAGCCAGGGACAGGGGTCTATGTTAGAGACCCAGTACTTC. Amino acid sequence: CASSQGQGSMLETQYF.

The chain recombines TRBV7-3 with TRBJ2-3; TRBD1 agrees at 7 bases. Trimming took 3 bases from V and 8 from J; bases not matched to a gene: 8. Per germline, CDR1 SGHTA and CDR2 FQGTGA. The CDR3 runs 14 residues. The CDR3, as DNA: TGTGCCAGCAGCTTCACAGGGGCCCAAGGTACGCAGTATTTT. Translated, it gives CASSFTGAQGTQYF.

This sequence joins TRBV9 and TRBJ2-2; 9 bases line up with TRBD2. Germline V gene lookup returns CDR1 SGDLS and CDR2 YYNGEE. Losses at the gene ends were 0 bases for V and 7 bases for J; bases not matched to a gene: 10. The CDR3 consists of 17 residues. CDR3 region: CASSVGLAEVLGGELFF. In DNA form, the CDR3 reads TGTGCCAGCAGCGTAGGACTAGCGGAGGTTCTTGGCGGGGAGCTGTTTTTT.

The CDR3 sequence: CASSQAGTLNYGYTF. CDR3 DNA sequence: TGCGCCAGCAGCCAAGCAGGTACCCTCAACTATGGCTACACCTTC. The rearrangement uses TRBV4-1 and TRBJ1-2; no firm D call. The CDR3 spans 15 residues. Germline V lookup: CDR1 MGHRA, CDR2 YSYEKL. With 1 base removed from V and 2 bases from J, the gap between germline ends came to 11 bases.

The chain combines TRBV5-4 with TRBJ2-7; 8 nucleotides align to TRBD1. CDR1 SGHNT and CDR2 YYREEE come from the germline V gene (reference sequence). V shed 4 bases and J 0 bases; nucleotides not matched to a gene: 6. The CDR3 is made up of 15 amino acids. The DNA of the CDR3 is TGTGCCAGCAGCCCGTTGGGGACAGGCTCCTACGAGCAGTACTTC. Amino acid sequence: CASSPLGTGSYEQYF.

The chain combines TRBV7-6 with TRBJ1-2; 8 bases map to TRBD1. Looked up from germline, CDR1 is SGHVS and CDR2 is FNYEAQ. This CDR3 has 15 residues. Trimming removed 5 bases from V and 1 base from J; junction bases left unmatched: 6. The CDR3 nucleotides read TGTGCCAGCAGCCCCCGACAGGGGATTAACTATGGCTACACCTTC. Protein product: CASSPRQGINYGYTF.

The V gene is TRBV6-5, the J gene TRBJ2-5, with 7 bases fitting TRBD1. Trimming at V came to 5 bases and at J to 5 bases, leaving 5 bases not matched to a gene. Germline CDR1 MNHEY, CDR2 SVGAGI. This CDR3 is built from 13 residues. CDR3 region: CASSRQGQETQYF. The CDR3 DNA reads TGTGCCAGCAGTAGACAGGGACAGGAGACCCAGTACTTC.

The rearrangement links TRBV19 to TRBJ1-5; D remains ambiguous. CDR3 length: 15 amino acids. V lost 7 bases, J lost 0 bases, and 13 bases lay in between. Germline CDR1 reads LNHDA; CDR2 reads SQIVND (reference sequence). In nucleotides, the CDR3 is TGTGCCAGTAATCTCAACCCATATAGCAATCAGCCCCAGCATTTT. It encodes CASNLNPYSNQPQHF.

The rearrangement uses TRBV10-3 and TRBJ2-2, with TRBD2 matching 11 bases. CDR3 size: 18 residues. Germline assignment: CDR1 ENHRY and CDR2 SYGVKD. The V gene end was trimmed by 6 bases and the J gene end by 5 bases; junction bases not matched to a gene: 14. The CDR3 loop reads CAIRTGTSGQRGTGELFF. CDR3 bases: TGTGCCATCAGGACCGGGACTAGCGGCCAGAGGGGGACCGGGGAGCTGTTTTTT.

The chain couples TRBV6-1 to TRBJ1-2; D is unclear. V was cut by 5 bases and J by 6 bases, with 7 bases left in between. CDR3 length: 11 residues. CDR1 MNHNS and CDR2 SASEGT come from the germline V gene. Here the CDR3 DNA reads TGTGCCAGCAGTTACAGAGATGGCTACACCTTC. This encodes CASSYRDGYTF.

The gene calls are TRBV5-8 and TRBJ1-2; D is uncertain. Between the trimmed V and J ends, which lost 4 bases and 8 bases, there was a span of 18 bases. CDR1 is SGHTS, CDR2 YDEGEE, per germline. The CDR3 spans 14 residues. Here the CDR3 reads CASSPPGFSPGYTF. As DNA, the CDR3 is TGTGCCAGCAGCCCCCCGGGCTTTTCCCCCGGCTACACCTTC. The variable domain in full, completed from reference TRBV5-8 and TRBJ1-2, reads EAGVTQSPTHLIKTRGQQATLRCSPISGHTSVYWYQQALGLGLQFLLWYDEGEERNRGNFPPRFSGRQFPNYSSELNVNALELEDSALYLCASSPPGFSPGYTFGSGTRLTVV.

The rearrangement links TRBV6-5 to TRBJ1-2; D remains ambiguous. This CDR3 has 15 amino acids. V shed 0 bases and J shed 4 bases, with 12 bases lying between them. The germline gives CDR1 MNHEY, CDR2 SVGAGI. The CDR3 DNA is TGTGCCAGCAGTTACTCGGGTCAGCACTCCTATGGCTACACCTTC. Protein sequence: CASSYSGQHSYGYTF.

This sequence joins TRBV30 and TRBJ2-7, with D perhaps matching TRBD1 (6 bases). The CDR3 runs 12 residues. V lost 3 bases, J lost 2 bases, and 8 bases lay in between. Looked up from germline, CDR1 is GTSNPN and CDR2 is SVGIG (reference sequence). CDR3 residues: CAWRRDTYEQYF. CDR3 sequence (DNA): TGTGCCTGGAGACGGGACACCTACGAGCAGTACTTC.

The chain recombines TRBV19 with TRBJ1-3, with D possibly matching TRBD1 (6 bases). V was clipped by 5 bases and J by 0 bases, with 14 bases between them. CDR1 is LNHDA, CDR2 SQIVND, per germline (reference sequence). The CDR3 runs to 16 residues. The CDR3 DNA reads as TGTGCCAGTAGTGTCCGGGACACATCCTCTGGAAACACCATATATTTT. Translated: CASSVRDTSSGNTIYF.